What follows is one T cell receptor (beta chain) and its context. Its antigen is not known. The CDR3 is 16 residues long. From germline, CDR1 is KGHDR and CDR2 SFDVKD. This sample was included in a study of T cells expressing NK-cell markers. The overall study: The authors derived TCR beta repertoires from sorted CD3+CD56+NKG2C+, CD3+CD56+NKG2C- and CD3+CD56-NKG2C+ T cells. Study-wide findings and caveats: The dominant NKG2C+ clonotypes represented about 1.0-8% of CD8+ T cells in six donors. Expanded clones of NKG2C+ T cells had an unclear HCMV specificity.

The authors made TCR beta cDNA libraries by 5'RACE template switching. This switching added a universal primer site and UMIs. TCRdb reanalyzed the 5' RACE reads, giving one entry per CDR3 protein sequence and no DNA. The table gives 440,000 or so distinct CDR3 sequences; the top ten clones make up less than 7.5% of it. The J gene is TRBJ2-2, the V gene TRBV24-1; TCRdb's D gene call, TRBD2, goes unchecked for lack of DNA. Material for sequencing was blood T cells: a sorted CD56 or NKG2C T cell subset, CD4+ or CD8+ T cells, or bulk PBMC T cells (not recorded which). This receptor was obtained from a woman between 18 and 70 years old in good health. CDR3 sequence reads: CATSSWGDSNTGELFF.